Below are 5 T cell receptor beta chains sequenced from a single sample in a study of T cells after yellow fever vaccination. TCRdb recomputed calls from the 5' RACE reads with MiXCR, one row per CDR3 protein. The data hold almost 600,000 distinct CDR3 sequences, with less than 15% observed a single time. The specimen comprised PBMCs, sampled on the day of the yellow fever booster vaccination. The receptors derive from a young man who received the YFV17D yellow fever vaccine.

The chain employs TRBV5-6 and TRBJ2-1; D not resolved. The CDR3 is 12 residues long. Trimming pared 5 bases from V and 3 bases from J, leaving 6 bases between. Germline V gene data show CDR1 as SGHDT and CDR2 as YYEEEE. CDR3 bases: TGTGCCAGCAGGTCGATCTACAATGAGCAGTTCTTC. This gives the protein CASRSIYNEQFF.

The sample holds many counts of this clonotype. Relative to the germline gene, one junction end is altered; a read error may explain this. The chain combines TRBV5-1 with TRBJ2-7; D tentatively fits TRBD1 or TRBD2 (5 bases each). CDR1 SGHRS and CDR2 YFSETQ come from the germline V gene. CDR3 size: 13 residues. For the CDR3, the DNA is TGCGCCAGCAGCTTGGCCTACGGCAGGGAGACCCACTTC. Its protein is CASSLAYGRETHF.

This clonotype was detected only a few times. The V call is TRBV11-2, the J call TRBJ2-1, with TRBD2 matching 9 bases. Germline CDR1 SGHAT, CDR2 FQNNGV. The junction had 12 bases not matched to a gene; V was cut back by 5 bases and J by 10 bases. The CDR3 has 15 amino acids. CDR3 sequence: CASSPSGGRAAEQFF. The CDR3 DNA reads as TGTGCCAGCAGCCCGTCTGGCGGGAGGGCCGCCGAGCAGTTCTTC.

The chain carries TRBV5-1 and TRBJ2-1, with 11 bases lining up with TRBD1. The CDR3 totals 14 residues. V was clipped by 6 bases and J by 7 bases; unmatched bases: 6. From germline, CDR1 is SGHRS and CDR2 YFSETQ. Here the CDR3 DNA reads TGCGCCAGCACGACCGGGACAGGGGGGAATGAGCAGTTCTTC. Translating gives CASTTGTGGNEQFF.

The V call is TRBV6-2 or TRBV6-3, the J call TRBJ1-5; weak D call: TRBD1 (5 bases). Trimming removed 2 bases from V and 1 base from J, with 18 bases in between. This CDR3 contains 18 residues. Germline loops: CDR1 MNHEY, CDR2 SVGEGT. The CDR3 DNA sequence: TGTGCCAGCAGTTACGAAGACAGCCGATACCCAAGCAATCAGCCCCAGCATTTT. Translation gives CASSYEDSRYPSNQPQHF.